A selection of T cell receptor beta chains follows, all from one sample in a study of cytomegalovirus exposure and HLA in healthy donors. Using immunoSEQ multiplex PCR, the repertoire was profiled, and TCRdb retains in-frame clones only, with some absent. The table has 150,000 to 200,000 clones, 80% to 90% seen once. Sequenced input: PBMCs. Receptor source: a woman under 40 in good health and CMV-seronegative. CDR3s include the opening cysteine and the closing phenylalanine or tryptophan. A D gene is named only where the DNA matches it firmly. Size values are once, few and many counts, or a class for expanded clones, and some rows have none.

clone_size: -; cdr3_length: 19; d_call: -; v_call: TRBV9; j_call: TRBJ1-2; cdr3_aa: CASSGSPGSARESNYGYTF; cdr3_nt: TGTGCCAGCAGTGGATCCCCGGGGTCGGCGCGAGAATCTAACTATGGCTACACCTTC
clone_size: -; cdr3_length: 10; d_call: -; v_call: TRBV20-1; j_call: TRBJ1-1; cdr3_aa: CSAHSTEAFF; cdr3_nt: TGCAGTGCTCACAGTACTGAAGCTTTCTTT
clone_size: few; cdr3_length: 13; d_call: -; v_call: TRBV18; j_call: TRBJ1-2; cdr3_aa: CASSPDRLYGYTF; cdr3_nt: TGTGCCAGCTCACCCGACAGGCTCTATGGCTACACCTTC
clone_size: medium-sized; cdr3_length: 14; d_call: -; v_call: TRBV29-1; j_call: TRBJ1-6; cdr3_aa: CSVLEGDYNSPLHF; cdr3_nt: TGCAGCGTTTTGGAGGGTGACTATAATTCACCCCTCCACTTT
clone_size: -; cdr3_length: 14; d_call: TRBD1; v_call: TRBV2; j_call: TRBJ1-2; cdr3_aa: CASRYHRGNYGYTF; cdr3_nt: TGTGCCAGCAGATACCACAGGGGTAACTATGGCTACACCTTC
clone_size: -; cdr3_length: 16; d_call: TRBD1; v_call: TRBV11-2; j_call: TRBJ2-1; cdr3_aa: CASSTRQGTVGNEQFF; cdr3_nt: TGTGCCAGCAGCACCCGACAGGGAACGGTTGGCAATGAGCAGTTCTTC
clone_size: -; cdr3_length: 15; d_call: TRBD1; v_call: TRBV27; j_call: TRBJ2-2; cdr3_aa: CASSRGQGFNGELFF; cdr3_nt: TGTGCCAGCAGTCGCGGACAGGGGTTTAACGGGGAGCTGTTTTTT
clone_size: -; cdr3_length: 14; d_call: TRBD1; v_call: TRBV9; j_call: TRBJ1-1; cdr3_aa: CASSVRDRNTEAFF; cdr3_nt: TGTGCCAGCAGCGTTCGGGACAGGAACACTGAAGCTTTCTTT
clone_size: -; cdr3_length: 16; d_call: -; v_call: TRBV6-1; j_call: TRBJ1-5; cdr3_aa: CASSEGTVSSNQPQHF; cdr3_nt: TGTGCCAGCAGTGAAGGGACAGTTTCTAGCAATCAGCCCCAGCATTTT
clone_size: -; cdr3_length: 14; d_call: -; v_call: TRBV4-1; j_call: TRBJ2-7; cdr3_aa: CASSQAVLLDEQYF; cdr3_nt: TGCGCCAGCAGCCAAGCTGTCCTACTAGACGAGCAGTACTTC
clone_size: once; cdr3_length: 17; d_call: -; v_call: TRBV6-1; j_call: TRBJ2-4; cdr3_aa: CASSGAGHLGAKNIQYF; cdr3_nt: TGTGCCAGCAGTGGGGCTGGACACCTCGGGGCCAAAAACATTCAGTACTTC
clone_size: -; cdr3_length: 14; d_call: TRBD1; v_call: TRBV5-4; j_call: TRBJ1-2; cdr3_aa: CASSWGGQGSGYTF; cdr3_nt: TGTGCCAGCAGCTGGGGTGGACAGGGTAGCGGCTACACCTTC
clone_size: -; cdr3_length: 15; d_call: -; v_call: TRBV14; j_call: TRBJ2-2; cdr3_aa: CASSQSRTNTGELFF; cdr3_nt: TGTGCCAGCAGCCAAAGTAGGACAAACACCGGGGAGCTGTTTTTT
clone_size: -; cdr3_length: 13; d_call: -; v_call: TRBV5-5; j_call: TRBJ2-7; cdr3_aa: CASSLEPGPEQYF; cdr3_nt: TGTGCCAGCAGCTTGGAGCCAGGGCCCGAGCAGTACTTC
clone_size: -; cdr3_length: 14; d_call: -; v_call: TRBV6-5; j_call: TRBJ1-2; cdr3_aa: CASSFSRGHYGYTF; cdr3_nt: TGTGCCAGCAGTTTTTCAAGGGGTCACTATGGCTACACCTTC
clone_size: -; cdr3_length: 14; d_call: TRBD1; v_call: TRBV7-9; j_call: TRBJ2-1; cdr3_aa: CASSLRQGMDEQFF; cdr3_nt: TGTGCCAGCAGCTTACGACAGGGGATGGATGAGCAGTTCTTC
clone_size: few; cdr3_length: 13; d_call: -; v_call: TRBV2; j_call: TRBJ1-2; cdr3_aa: CASTEGETYGYTF; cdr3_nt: TGTGCCAGCACGGAGGGCGAGACTTATGGCTACACCTTC
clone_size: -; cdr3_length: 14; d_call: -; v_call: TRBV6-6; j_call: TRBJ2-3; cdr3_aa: CASSSWGQGYTQYF; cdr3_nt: TGTGCCAGCAGCTCTTGGGGCCAAGGGTATACGCAGTATTTT
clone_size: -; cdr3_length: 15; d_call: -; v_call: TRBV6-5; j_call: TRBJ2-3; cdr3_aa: CASSYSNRARDTQYF; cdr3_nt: TGTGCCAGCAGTTACTCGAACAGGGCGCGGGATACGCAGTATTTT
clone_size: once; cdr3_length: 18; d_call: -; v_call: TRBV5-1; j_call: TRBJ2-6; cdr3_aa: CASSLTGLWSAGANVLTF; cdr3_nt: TGCGCCAGCAGCTTGACAGGGTTATGGAGTGCCGGGGCCAACGTCCTGACTTTC
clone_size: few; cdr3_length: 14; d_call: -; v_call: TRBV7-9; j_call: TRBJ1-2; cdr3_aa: CASSFTDSLRGYTF; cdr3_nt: TGTGCCAGCAGCTTTACAGACAGTCTGAGGGGCTACACCTTC
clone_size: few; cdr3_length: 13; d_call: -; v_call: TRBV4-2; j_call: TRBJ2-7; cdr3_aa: CASSQVLAYEQYF; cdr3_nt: TGTGCCAGCAGCCAAGTATTAGCCTACGAGCAGTACTTC
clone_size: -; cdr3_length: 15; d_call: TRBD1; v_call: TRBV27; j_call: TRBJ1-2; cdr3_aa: CASSATGRGAYGYTF; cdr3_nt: TGTGCCAGCAGTGCGACAGGGCGAGGGGCCTATGGCTACACCTTC
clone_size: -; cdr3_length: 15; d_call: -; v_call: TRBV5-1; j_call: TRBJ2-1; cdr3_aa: CASSWSRGTYNEQFF; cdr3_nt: TGCGCCAGCAGCTGGAGTCGGGGGACCTACAATGAGCAGTTCTTC
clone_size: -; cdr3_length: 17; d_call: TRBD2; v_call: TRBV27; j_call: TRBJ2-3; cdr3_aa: CASSRRTSGQSTDTQYF; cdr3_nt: TGTGCCAGCAGCCGACGGACTAGCGGGCAGAGCACAGATACGCAGTATTTT
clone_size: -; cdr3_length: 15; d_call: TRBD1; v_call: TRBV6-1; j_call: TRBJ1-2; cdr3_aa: CASSVGQGARDGYTF; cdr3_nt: TGTGCCAGCAGCGTAGGACAGGGGGCGCGAGACGGCTACACCTTC
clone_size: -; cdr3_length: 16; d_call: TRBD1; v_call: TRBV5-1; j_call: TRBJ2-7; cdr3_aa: CASSLGFRDSSYEQYF; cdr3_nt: TGCGCCAGCAGCTTGGGGTTCAGGGACAGCTCCTACGAGCAGTACTTC
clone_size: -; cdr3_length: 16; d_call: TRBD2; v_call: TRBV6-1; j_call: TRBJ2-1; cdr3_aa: CASSEGSFGGGNEQFF; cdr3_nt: TGTGCCAGCAGTGAAGGGTCGTTCGGGGGAGGGAATGAGCAGTTCTTC
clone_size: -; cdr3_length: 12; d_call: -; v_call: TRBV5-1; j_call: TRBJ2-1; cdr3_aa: CASSPIGDEQFF; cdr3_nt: TGCGCCAGCAGCCCGATCGGGGATGAGCAGTTCTTC
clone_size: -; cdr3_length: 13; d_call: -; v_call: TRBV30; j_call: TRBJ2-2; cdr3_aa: CAWSVLETGELFF; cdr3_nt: TGTGCCTGGAGTGTACTAGAAACCGGGGAGCTGTTTTTT
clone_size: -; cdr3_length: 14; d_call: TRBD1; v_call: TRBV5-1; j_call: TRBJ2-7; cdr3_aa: CASSRDRASYEQYF; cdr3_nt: TGCGCCAGCAGCCGGGACAGGGCCTCCTACGAGCAGTACTTC
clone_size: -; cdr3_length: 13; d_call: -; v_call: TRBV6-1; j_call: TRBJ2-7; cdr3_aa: CASKAGTVYEQYF; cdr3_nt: TGTGCCAGCAAGGCGGGGACAGTTTACGAGCAGTACTTC
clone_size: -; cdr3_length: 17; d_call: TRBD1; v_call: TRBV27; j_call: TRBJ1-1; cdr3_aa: CASSRIIRGATNTEAFF; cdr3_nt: TGTGCCAGCAGCCGCATTATCAGGGGGGCGACGAACACTGAAGCTTTCTTT
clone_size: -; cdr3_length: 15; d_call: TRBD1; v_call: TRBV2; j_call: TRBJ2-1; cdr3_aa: CATLATGVFDNEQFF; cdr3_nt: TGTGCCACCTTAGCCACAGGGGTGTTCGACAATGAGCAGTTCTTC
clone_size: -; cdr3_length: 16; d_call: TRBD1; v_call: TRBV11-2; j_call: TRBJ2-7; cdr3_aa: CASSLDGQGGSYEQYF; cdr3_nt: TGTGCCAGCAGCTTAGACGGACAGGGGGGCTCCTACGAGCAGTACTTC
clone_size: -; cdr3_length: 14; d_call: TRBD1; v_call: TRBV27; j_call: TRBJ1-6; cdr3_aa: CASRAGTGLSPLHF; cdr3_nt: TGTGCCAGCAGGGCCGGGACAGGGCTTTCACCCCTCCACTTT
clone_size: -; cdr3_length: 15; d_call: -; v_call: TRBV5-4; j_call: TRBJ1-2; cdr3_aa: CASSVGGGQPVGYTF; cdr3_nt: TGTGCCAGCAGCGTGGGGGGCGGTCAGCCGGTAGGCTACACCTTC
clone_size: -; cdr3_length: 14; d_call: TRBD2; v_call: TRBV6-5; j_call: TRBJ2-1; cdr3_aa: CASRAGGLNNEQFF; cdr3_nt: TGTGCCAGCAGAGCGGGGGGCCTTAACAATGAGCAGTTCTTC
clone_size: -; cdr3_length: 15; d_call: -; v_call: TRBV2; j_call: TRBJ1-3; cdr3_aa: CASSAFIGSGNTIYF; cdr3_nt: TGTGCCAGCAGTGCGTTCATCGGCTCTGGAAACACCATATATTTT
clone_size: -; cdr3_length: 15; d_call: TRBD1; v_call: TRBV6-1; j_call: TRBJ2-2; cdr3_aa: CASNIGQDGFGELFF; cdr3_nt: TGTGCCAGTAATATTGGACAGGATGGGTTCGGGGAGCTGTTTTTT
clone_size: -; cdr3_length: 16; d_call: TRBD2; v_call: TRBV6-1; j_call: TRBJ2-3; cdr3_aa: CASSEAGGGSTDTQYF; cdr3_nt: TGTGCCAGCAGTGAAGCCGGCGGGGGGAGCACAGATACGCAGTATTTT
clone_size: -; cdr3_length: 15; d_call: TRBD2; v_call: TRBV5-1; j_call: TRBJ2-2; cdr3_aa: CASRRVAGGTGELFF; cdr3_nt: TGCGCCAGCAGGCGTGTAGCGGGGGGTACCGGGGAGCTGTTTTTT
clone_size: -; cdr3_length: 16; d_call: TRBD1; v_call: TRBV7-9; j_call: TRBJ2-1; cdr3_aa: CASSSQGQGAYNEQFF; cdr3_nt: TGTGCCAGCAGCTCCCAAGGACAGGGGGCCTACAATGAGCAGTTCTTC
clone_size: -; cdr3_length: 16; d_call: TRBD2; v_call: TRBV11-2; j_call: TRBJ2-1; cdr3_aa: CASSLEASGGASKQFF; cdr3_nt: TGTGCCAGCAGCTTAGAAGCTAGCGGGGGGGCTAGTAAGCAGTTCTTC
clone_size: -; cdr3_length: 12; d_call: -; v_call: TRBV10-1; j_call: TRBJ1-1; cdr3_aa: CASSEVGQEAFF; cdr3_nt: TGCGCCAGCAGTGAGGTTGGGCAGGAAGCTTTCTTT
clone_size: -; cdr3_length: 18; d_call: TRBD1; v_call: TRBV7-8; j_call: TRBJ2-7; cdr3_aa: CASSLRIFRDRGPREQYF; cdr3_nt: TGTGCCAGCAGCTTAAGGATCTTCCGGGACAGGGGGCCTCGAGAGCAGTACTTC
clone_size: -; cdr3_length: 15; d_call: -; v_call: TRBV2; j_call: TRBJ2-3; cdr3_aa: CASSEGTISTDTQYF; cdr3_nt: TGTGCCAGCAGTGAAGGGACTATATCCACAGATACGCAGTATTTT
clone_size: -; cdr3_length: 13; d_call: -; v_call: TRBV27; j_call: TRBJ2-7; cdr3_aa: CASSFGQAYEQYF; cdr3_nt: TGTGCCAGCAGTTTCGGTCAGGCCTACGAGCAGTACTTC
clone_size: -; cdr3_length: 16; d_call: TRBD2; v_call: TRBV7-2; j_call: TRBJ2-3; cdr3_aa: CASSSTPGTSGDTQYF; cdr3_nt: TGTGCCAGCAGCTCCACCCCCGGGACTAGCGGGGATACGCAGTATTTT
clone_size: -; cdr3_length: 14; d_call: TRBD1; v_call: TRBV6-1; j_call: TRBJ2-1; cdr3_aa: CASSEYRGPNEQFF; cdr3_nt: TGTGCCAGCAGTGAATACAGGGGGCCCAATGAGCAGTTCTTC
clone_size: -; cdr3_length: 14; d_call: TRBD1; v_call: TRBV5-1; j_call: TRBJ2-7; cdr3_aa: CASSIGTGGYEQYF; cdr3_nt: TGCGCCAGCAGCATTGGGACAGGGGGCTACGAGCAGTACTTC
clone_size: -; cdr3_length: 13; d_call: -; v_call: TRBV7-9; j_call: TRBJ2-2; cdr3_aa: CASSWGGPGELFF; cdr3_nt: TGTGCCAGCAGCTGGGGGGGGCCCGGGGAGCTGTTTTTT